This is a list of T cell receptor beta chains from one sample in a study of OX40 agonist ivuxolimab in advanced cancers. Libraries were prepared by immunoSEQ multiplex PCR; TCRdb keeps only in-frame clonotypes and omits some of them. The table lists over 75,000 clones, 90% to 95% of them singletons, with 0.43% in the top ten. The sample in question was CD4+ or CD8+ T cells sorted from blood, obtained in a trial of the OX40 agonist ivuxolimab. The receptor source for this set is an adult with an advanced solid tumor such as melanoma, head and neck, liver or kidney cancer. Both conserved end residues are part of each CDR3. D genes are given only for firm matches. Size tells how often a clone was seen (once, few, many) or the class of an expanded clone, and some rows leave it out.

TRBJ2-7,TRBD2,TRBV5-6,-,TGTGCCAGCAGCTTGATTTTGACTAGCGGCTCCTACGAGCAGTACTTC,CASSLILTSGSYEQYF
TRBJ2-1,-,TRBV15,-,TGTGCCACCAGCAAGGGGGGTCATGAGCAGTTCTTC,CATSKGGHEQFF
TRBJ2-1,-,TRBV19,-,TGTGCCAGTAGCTCTTTCGGGGGCGCGCGATGGATTGGGGATTACAATGAGCAGTTCTTC,CASSSFGGARWIGDYNEQFF
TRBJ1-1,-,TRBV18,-,TGTGCCAGCTCACCACTAGGGCAGGGTGGTGAGACTGAAGCTTTCTTT,CASSPLGQGGETEAFF
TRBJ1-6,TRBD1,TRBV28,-,TGTGCCAGCACCTCGGGACAGGGTGGTACACCCCTCCACTTT,CASTSGQGGTPLHF
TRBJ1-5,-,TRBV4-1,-,TGCGCCAGCAGCCCAGTCGCTTGGGGGAGCAATCAGCCCCAGCATTTT,CASSPVAWGSNQPQHF
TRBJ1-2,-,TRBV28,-,TGTGCCAGCAGTTCACCCGGGCCCACGCACGGCTACACCTTC,CASSSPGPTHGYTF
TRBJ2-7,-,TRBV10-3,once,TGTGCCATCAGTGAATACAGGGTTCAGGAGCAGTACTTC,CAISEYRVQEQYF
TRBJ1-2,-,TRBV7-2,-,TGTGCCAGCAGCTTAGGGACGGCGGCTAACTATGGCTACACCTTC,CASSLGTAANYGYTF
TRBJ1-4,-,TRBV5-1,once,TGCGCCAGCAGTCGGTCTGGGAGGCTGGGTGAAAAACTGTTTTTT,CASSRSGRLGEKLFF
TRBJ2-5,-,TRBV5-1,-,TGCGCCAGCAGCTTAACAATATCGGCTCCAGAGACCCAGTACTTC,CASSLTISAPETQYF
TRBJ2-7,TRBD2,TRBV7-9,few,TGTGCCAGCAGCAAAGGTATTAGCGGGAGGTACGAGCAGTACTTC,CASSKGISGRYEQYF
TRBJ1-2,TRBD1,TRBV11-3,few,TGTGCCAGCAGCTTAGTTTTCGGGCAGGGGGTCTTTGGTGATGGCTACACCTTC,CASSLVFGQGVFGDGYTF
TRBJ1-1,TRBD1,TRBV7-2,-,TGTGCCAGCAGCTTATGGGTACGACAGGGGGCAAACACTGAAGCTTTCTTT,CASSLWVRQGANTEAFF
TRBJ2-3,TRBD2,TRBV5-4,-,TGTGCCAGCAGCCAAAGGACTAGCGGGAGCACAGATACGCAGTATTTT,CASSQRTSGSTDTQYF
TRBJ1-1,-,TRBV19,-,TGTGCCAGTAGTATCCCCCAGACGAACACTGAAGCTTTCTTT,CASSIPQTNTEAFF